Below, one T cell receptor beta chain is given with its context. Source study methods: The authors estimated nucleated cell counts from reference gene primer amplification. Measured with immunoSEQ multiplex PCR; TCRdb has only the in-frame clones, and not every one. V, J and clone size reflect that table, while D and trimming were determined from the DNA. The repertoire holds roughly 400,000 clones, with around nine tenths as singletons. V was pared by 1 base and J by 4 bases, with 11 bases between. This CDR3 is 15 amino acids long. Germline V gene sequence: CDR1 LGHDT, CDR2 YNNKEL (reference sequence). The sample comes from a study of blood T cell repertoires in COVID-19. Study information: Whether acute or convalescent, the COVID-19 samples came from the United States, Italy and Spain.

The sample consisted of PBMCs or T cells enriched from blood (not recorded which). The TCR comes from a woman aged 18-29 years who had been exposed to COVID-19. This chain uses TRBV3-1 (or the pseudogene TRBV3-2) with TRBJ1-5; possibly TRBD1 for D (6 bases). CDR3 bases: TGTGCCAGCAGCCAAGCCGGGACACTAAATCAGCCCCAGCATTTT. Its protein product is CASSQAGTLNQPQHF.